These 24 T cell receptor beta chains were sequenced from one sample in a study of blood T cell repertoires in COVID-19 (dated by TCRdb to the early 2020s). The method behind the library was the immunoSEQ multiplex PCR assay. The table was pulled from immuneACCESS by TCRdb, which kept in-frame rearrangements only. Such tables lose some clones; where checked, under half of the loss comes from unresolved V genes, and the rest has no known cause. Present in this sample are 150,000 or so clones, 65% to 85% of which were seen just once. The ten largest clones capture roughly 5% of the sample. Source material: PBMCs or T cells enriched from blood (not recorded which). The receptors shown here come from an older man who had been exposed to COVID-19.

This clone was counted a few times. The rearrangement uses TRBV7-2 and TRBJ1-2; TRBD1 is a possible D gene (5 bases). The CDR3 totals 14 residues. Trimming stripped 6 bases from V and 8 bases from J, with 19 bases between. Germline V gene lookup returns CDR1 SGHTA and CDR2 FQGNSA. The CDR3 DNA follows: TGTGCCAGCAGGGGACTACCAGGGATTTTGGGCTACACCTTC. Translation: CASRGLPGILGYTF. The full variable domain, completed using reference TRBV7-2 and TRBJ1-2, is GAGVSQSPSNKVTEKGKDVELRCDPISGHTALYWYRQSLGQGLEFLIYFQGNSAPDKSGLPSDRFSAERTGGSVSTLTIQRTQQEDSAVYLCASRGLPGILGYTFGSGTRLTVV.

The rearrangement uses TRBV7-8 and TRBJ1-5, with 10 bases identical to TRBD1. CDR3 length equals 18 residues. Germline V gives CDR1 SGHVS, CDR2 FQNEAQ. V gave up 5 bases and J gave up 2 bases; unmatched junction bases: 12. CDR3 loop: CASSAGTGDGWGNQPQHF. The CDR3 coding sequence is TGTGCCAGCAGCGCTGGGACAGGGGATGGGTGGGGCAATCAGCCCCAGCATTTT.

The V gene is TRBV6-5, the J gene TRBJ2-3; unclear D gene. Trimming shortened V by 6 bases and J by 2 bases, and 12 bases separated the two germline ends. Germline CDR1 reads MNHEY; CDR2 reads SVGAGI. The CDR3 is 14 amino acids. In DNA form, the CDR3 reads TGTGCCAGCAGAGAGGAAACCCTCACAGATACGCAGTATTTT. Its protein is CASREETLTDTQYF.

The genes are TRBV5-1 and TRBJ2-2, with D perhaps TRBD1 (6 bases). This CDR3 comprises 13 residues. The germline V gene encodes CDR1 SGHRS and CDR2 YFSETQ. Trimming shortened V by 7 bases and J by 5 bases, and 12 bases separated the two germline ends. The CDR3 region is CASGTQGTGELFF. The CDR3 nucleotides read TGCGCCAGCGGAACCCAGGGGACCGGGGAGCTGTTTTTT.

Notes on this clone: This CDR3 is also generated by other DNA sequences in the sample. The genes are TRBV7-2 and TRBJ1-5, with 7 bases matching TRBD1. The V gene end was trimmed by 1 base and the J gene end by 1 base; junction bases not matched to a gene: 1. This CDR3 region has 15 residues. Germline CDR1 and CDR2: SGHTA and FQGNSA. Here the CDR3 reads CASSLGQGSNQPQHF. CDR3 in DNA: TGTGCCAGCAGCTTAGGACAGGGAAGCAATCAGCCCCAGCATTTT.

The V gene is TRBV5-1, the J gene TRBJ2-6, with 11 bases matching TRBD1. The CDR3 runs 17 residues. After removal of 4 bases from V and 4 bases from J, the junction contained 7 bases not matched to a gene. CDR1 SGHRS and CDR2 YFSETQ come from the germline V gene. The CDR3 region is CASSQGQGAGGANVLTF. The CDR3 DNA sequence: TGCGCCAGCAGCCAAGGACAGGGGGCAGGAGGGGCCAACGTCCTGACTTTC.

CDR3 protein: CASSLDRVQGSGGNTIYF. The CDR3, as DNA: TGTGCCAGCAGCTTGGACAGGGTCCAAGGTAGTGGCGGAAACACCATATATTTT. The V gene is TRBV2, the J gene TRBJ1-3, with 8 positions matching TRBD1. The CDR3 runs to 18 residues. The germline V gene has CDR1 SNHLY and CDR2 FYNNEI. V shed 6 bases, J shed 4 bases, and the junction held 17 bases outside the gene matches.

The chain links TRBV2 to TRBJ2-1; no definite D call. The CDR3 is made up of 12 amino acids. Trimming took 5 bases from V and 8 from J, leaving 10 bases between them. Germline CDR1 is SNHLY and CDR2 is FYNNEI. The CDR3: CASSSDFYEQFF. In DNA form, the CDR3 reads TGTGCCAGCAGTTCCGACTTCTATGAGCAGTTCTTC.

In its sample, this clone was seen many times. V and J are TRBV27 and TRBJ2-1, with 8 nucleotides matching TRBD1. V lost 5 bases, J lost 8 bases, and 17 bases stayed unmatched. This CDR3 spans 17 amino acids. Germline assignment: CDR1 MNHEY and CDR2 SMNVEV (reference sequence). In nucleotides, the CDR3 is TGTGCCAGCAGTAAAACCCCAGTGACAGGGGCTCTCGATGAGCAGTTCTTC. Protein sequence: CASSKTPVTGALDEQFF.

The V call is TRBV5-6, the J call TRBJ1-2, with D tentatively TRBD1 (6 bases). This CDR3 comprises 12 residues. Germline CDR1 reads SGHDT; CDR2 reads YYEEEE. V lost 4 bases to trimming and J lost 5 bases, with 9 bases between them. Written as DNA, the CDR3 is TGTGCCAGCAGCCAAGGACAGTATGGCTACACCTTC. Its protein product is CASSQGQYGYTF.

This chain connects TRBV19 to TRBJ2-3, with TRBD2 matching over 7 bases. Germline V lookup: CDR1 LNHDA, CDR2 SQIVND (reference sequence). V was pared by 5 bases and J by 3 bases, with 5 bases of the junction left unmatched. The CDR3 covers 14 residues. CDR3 nucleotide sequence: TGTGCCAGTAGTCGAGGGCGGGAGACAGATACGCAGTATTTT. Residues: CASSRGRETDTQYF.

Written as DNA, the CDR3 is TGTGCCAGCAGTTTTCGGGCAGGGGGAAAAACAGATACGCAGTATTTT. Its translation is CASSFRAGGKTDTQYF. The chain is built from TRBV27 and TRBJ2-3; TRBD1 matches 7 bases. After removal of 3 bases from V and 3 bases from J, the junction contained 9 bases not matched to a gene. The CDR3 totals 16 residues. Germline loops: CDR1 MNHEY, CDR2 SMNVEV (reference sequence).

The gene calls are TRBV9 and TRBJ1-2; D gene uncertain. V lost 4 bases, J lost 3 bases, and 10 bases lay in between. The CDR3 runs to 13 residues. Germline CDR1 and CDR2: SGDLS and YYNGEE. The CDR3 sequence: CASSRELDYGYTF. The CDR3 DNA reads TGTGCCAGCAGCCGGGAGCTGGACTATGGCTACACCTTC. Supplemented by reference TRBV9 and TRBJ1-2, the full variable domain reads DSGVTQTPKHLITATGQRVTLRCSPRSGDLSVYWYQQSLDQGLQFLIQYYNGEERAKGNILERFSAQQFPDLHSELNLSSLELGDSALYFCASSRELDYGYTFGSGTRLTVV.

The sample holds one count of this clone. The V gene is TRBV29-1, the J gene TRBJ1-3, with D possibly matching TRBD1 (5 bases). CDR3 length: 10 amino acids. CDR1 SQVTM and CDR2 ANQGSEA come from the germline V gene. Trimming shortened V by 3 bases and J by 15 bases, and 12 bases separated the two germline ends. CDR3 DNA sequence: TGCAGCGTTGAGGGGGGGGACCGATATTTT. It is translated as CSVEGGDRYF.

The genes are TRBV7-2 and TRBJ2-1; no reliable D call. Germline CDR1 SGHTA, CDR2 FQGNSA. V was shortened by 3 bases and J by 0 bases, with 12 bases between the two germline ends. The CDR3 spans 16 residues. CDR3 sequence (DNA): TGTGCCAGCAGCTTGGTCCACCTGGCCTCCTACAATGAGCAGTTCTTC. It translates to CASSLVHLASYNEQFF.

The chain joins TRBV28 to TRBJ1-1, with a tentative D call TRBD1 (5 bases). CDR1 is MDHEN, CDR2 SYDVKM, per germline. This CDR3 region has 13 residues. V was cut by 4 bases and J by 3 bases, with 9 bases left in between. The chain's CDR3 is CASSYKQDTEAFF. The CDR3 DNA is TGTGCCAGCAGTTATAAACAGGACACTGAAGCTTTCTTT.

This clone appeared once. This sequence joins TRBV15 and TRBJ1-1; no definite D call. The V gene lost 0 bases and the J gene lost 0 bases, with 14 bases spanning the gap. The CDR3 has 17 amino acids. Germline assignment: CDR1 LNHNV and CDR2 YYDKDF (reference sequence). CDR3 sequence (DNA): TGTGCCACCAGCAGAGACCTCGGGAGTCCTCTGAACACTGAAGCTTTCTTT. This sequence encodes CATSRDLGSPLNTEAFF.

V and J are TRBV28 and TRBJ1-1, with a possible D match to TRBD1 (5 bases). This CDR3 has 14 amino acids. The V gene lost 2 bases and the J gene lost 4 bases, with 11 bases spanning the gap. Per the germline V gene, CDR1 is MDHEN and CDR2 is SYDVKM. CDR3 DNA: TGTGCCAGCAGTTTACGTACAGGATTCACTGAAGCTTTCTTT. Translation gives CASSLRTGFTEAFF. Full variable domain (remainder filled in from reference TRBV28 and TRBJ1-1): DVKVTQSSRYLVKRTGEKVFLECVQDMDHENMFWYRQDPGLGLRLIYFSYDVKMKEKGDIPEGYSVSREKKERFSLILESASTNQTSMYLCASSLRTGFTEAFFGQGTRLTVV.

The chain has TRBV29-1 and TRBJ2-5, with 8 bases fitting TRBD2. After removal of 5 bases from V and 2 bases from J, the junction contained 10 bases not matched to a gene. The CDR3 length is 15 residues. CDR1 and CDR2 (germline): SQVTM, ANQGSEA. Here the CDR3 DNA reads TGCAGCGTTCGTGAGGGGCGGGGGGTACAAGAGACCCAGTACTTC. Its protein product is CSVREGRGVQETQYF.

The chain employs TRBV30 and TRBJ2-1; TRBD2 matches 9 bases. The germline V gene has CDR1 GTSNPN and CDR2 SVGIG (reference sequence). This CDR3 region has 14 residues. V trimming: 1 base; J trimming: 8 bases; junction bases outside the gene matches: 6. The CDR3 protein is CAWSGGGGVYEQFF. For the CDR3, the DNA is TGTGCCTGGAGTGGTGGCGGGGGGGTCTATGAGCAGTTCTTC.

Only one count was recorded for this clone. The J gene is TRBJ1-5, the V gene TRBV19; TRBD1 agrees at 7 bases. Germline CDR1 and CDR2: LNHDA and SQIVND (reference sequence). J was trimmed by 7 bases and V by 3 bases; bases with no gene match: 15. The CDR3 is 17 residues long. The CDR3 sequence: CASSIRPRQGASQPQHF. CDR3 in DNA: TGTGCCAGTAGTATCCGGCCGCGACAGGGAGCGAGCCAGCCCCAGCATTTT.

This chain links TRBV15 with TRBJ2-7, with TRBD2 matching over 9 bases. The germline CDR1 and CDR2 sequences are LNHNV and YYDKDF (reference sequence). After removal of 3 bases from V and 6 bases from J, the junction contained 6 bases not matched to a gene. This CDR3 has 14 residues. CDR3 DNA sequence: TGTGCCACCAGCAGTAGGAGCGGGGGGAGCGAGCAGTACTTC. Encoded protein: CATSSRSGGSEQYF.

The V call is TRBV5-1, the J call TRBJ2-2, with D possibly being TRBD2 (5 bases). CDR3 length: 14 amino acids. The V gene lost 2 bases and the J gene lost 5 bases, with 10 bases spanning the gap. Germline assignment: CDR1 SGHRS and CDR2 YFSETQ. The CDR3 bases are TGCGCCAGCAGCTTAGAGGGCTGGACCGGGGAGCTGTTTTTT. Amino acids: CASSLEGWTGELFF.

This chain uses TRBV12-3 or TRBV12-4 with TRBJ1-1; D might be TRBD1 (6 bases). The germline V and J ends were trimmed by 5 bases and 8 bases, with 12 bases remaining between them. This CDR3 spans 12 amino acids. CDR3 loop: CASSPGQLEAFF. In DNA form, the CDR3 reads TGTGCCAGCAGTCCCGGACAGTTAGAAGCTTTCTTT.